This T cell receptor beta chain was observed in a study of shared clonotypes between healthy human individuals. Each sample came from a Caucasian adult donor living in Nashville, Tennessee. The CDR3 runs 17 residues. Germline V CDR1 and CDR2: MNHEY, SMNVEV (reference sequence). The V and J ends lost 5 bases and 5 bases, in that order; junction bases with no gene match: 13. The genomic DNA of each subset was split evenly across several immunoSEQ plates. Assay used: immunoSEQ multiplex PCR; TCRdb lists only in-frame clones, some missing. The repertoire holds over a million clones, with 75% to 80% as singletons.

This clonotype was sampled from a young man in good health. Some clones in this sample may be carry-over from other donors' samples. Sequenced input: memory CD4+ T cells from PBMCs. Regarding subset: CD45RA-negative fraction. The chain employs TRBV27 and TRBJ1-2, with 11 bases fitting TRBD1. CDR3 DNA: TGTGCCAGCAGTATACATAGGACAGGGGGCGTAGGGTATGGCTACACCTTC. It codes for CASSIHRTGGVGYGYTF.